Following are 6 T cell receptor beta chains from one sample sequenced in a study of T-cell memory formation after mild COVID-19. TCRdb passed the 5' RACE reads through MiXCR, listing each CDR3 protein once. The top ten hold 20% to 25% of the sample, which has about 430,000 distinct CDR3 sequences, 18% seen once. The specimen sequenced was PBMCs or a T cell subset sorted from them (not recorded which). These receptors came from a man aged 18 to 35 who had mild COVID-19 (a few samples of this study predate the infection). Cell type and time point are not known.

This clonotype was seen only a few times. CDR3: CASREQGFTEAFF. CDR3 DNA: TGTGCCAGCAGAGAACAGGGCTTCACTGAAGCTTTCTTT. The gene calls are TRBV11-2 and TRBJ1-1, with D maybe TRBD1 (6 bases). Looked up from germline, CDR1 is SGHAT and CDR2 is FQNNGV. This CDR3 region has 13 residues. V was shortened by 6 bases and J by 4 bases, with 12 bases between the two germline ends.

This clonotype was seen a handful of times. The J gene is TRBJ1-2, the V gene TRBV20-1; D gene ambiguous. The CDR3 contains 13 residues. The germline V and J ends were trimmed by 5 bases and 8 bases, with 18 bases remaining between them. Germline V CDR1 and CDR2: DFQATT, SNEGSKA (reference sequence). The CDR3 nucleotides are TGCAGTGCTGGAGGGAGACACGGCCGGGGCTACACCTTC. It specifies CSAGGRHGRGYTF.

A few counts support this clonotype. The chain has TRBV4-2 and TRBJ2-1, with 10 positions matching TRBD2. The CDR3 is made up of 17 amino acids. V dropped 0 bases and J dropped 7; count of bases not matched to a gene: 9. From germline, CDR1 is LGHNA and CDR2 YNFKEQ. The CDR3 region is CASSQDLTSGAGNEQFF. The CDR3 coding sequence is TGTGCCAGCAGCCAAGATTTAACTAGCGGGGCGGGGAATGAGCAGTTCTTC.

The table lists this clonotype with a few counts. The rearrangement joins TRBV19 to TRBJ2-1, with D possibly matching TRBD2 (6 bases). The germline CDR1 and CDR2 sequences are LNHDA and SQIVND (reference sequence). The CDR3 consists of 12 residues. Trimming shortened V by 4 bases and J by 7 bases, and 8 bases separated the two germline ends. The CDR3 is CASSTGRNEQFF. CDR3 bases: TGTGCCAGTAGTACAGGGAGGAATGAGCAGTTCTTC.

The chain recombines TRBV18 with TRBJ2-7, with 10 bases fitting TRBD1. Looked up from germline, CDR1 is KGHSH and CDR2 is LQKENI. This CDR3 region has 16 residues. The ends lost 8 bases at V and 4 bases at J; junction bases unmatched: 14. CDR3 sequence: CASTGGSGTGDYEQYF. In DNA, the CDR3 is TGTGCCAGCACTGGGGGCTCCGGGACAGGGGATTACGAGCAGTACTTC.

This clonotype was seen more than once but under ten times. V and J are TRBV5-1 and TRBJ2-3, with TRBD1 matching 8 bases. CDR1 SGHRS and CDR2 YFSETQ come from the germline V gene. The CDR3 runs 15 residues. With V trimmed by 2 bases and J by 3 bases, 5 bases remained unmatched. The CDR3 spells CASSFFGQGTDTQYF. The CDR3 DNA follows: TGCGCCAGCAGCTTTTTCGGACAGGGAACAGATACGCAGTATTTT.